This is a list of T cell receptor beta chains from one sample in a study of T cell responses to AZD1222 COVID-19 vaccine. Produced via immunoSEQ multiplex PCR; TCRdb's table is partial and in-frame only. Of about 140,000 clones detected, 80% to 95% appear once; the ten largest clones hold roughly 3.6%. This material consisted of peripheral blood, taken 28 days after the second AZD1222 dose. These TCRs come from an adult who received the AZD1222 COVID-19 vaccine. Both conserved end residues are part of each CDR3. D genes are given only for firm matches. The size field is filled for only some rows; it gives once, few, many or a size class.

J: TRBJ2-7; V: TRBV27; D: TRBD1; size: -; CDR3: CATRGTGPYEQYF; DNA: TGTGCCACCAGGGGGACAGGGCCCTACGAGCAGTACTTC
J: TRBJ1-4; V: TRBV18; D: TRBD1; size: -; CDR3: CASSRQGGSEKLFF; DNA: TGTGCCAGCTCACGACAGGGAGGAAGCGAAAAACTGTTTTTT
J: TRBJ1-2; V: TRBV28; D: -; size: -; CDR3: CASTNVRDGYTF; DNA: TGTGCCAGCACCAACGTCAGGGATGGCTACACCTTC
J: TRBJ1-2; V: TRBV19; D: -; size: -; CDR3: CASLPGGTYGYTF; DNA: TGTGCCAGCCTCCCGGGAGGGACCTATGGCTACACCTTC
J: TRBJ2-3; V: TRBV2; D: -; size: -; CDR3: CASSASTDTQYF; DNA: TGTGCCAGCAGTGCTAGCACAGATACGCAGTATTTT
J: TRBJ2-7; V: TRBV9; D: TRBD2; size: -; CDR3: CASSVASSGSSYEQYF; DNA: TGTGCCAGCAGCGTAGCCTCTAGCGGGAGTTCGTACGAGCAGTACTTC
J: TRBJ1-1; V: TRBV4-1; D: -; size: -; CDR3: CASSQGDSGLWGEAFF; DNA: TGCGCCAGCAGCCAAGGGGACTCCGGTTTGTGGGGTGAAGCTTTCTTT
J: TRBJ2-7; V: TRBV5-1; D: -; size: -; CDR3: CASSFRASSYEQYF; DNA: TGCGCCAGCAGCTTTAGGGCTTCGTCCTACGAGCAGTACTTC
J: TRBJ1-1; V: TRBV6-5; D: -; size: -; CDR3: CASRTTGYGTEAFF; DNA: TGTGCCAGCAGAACAACAGGGTACGGGACTGAAGCTTTCTTT
J: TRBJ1-1; V: TRBV4-2; D: -; size: -; CDR3: CASSQERGMVNTEAFF; DNA: TGTGCCAGCAGCCAAGAAAGGGGCATGGTGAACACTGAAGCTTTCTTT
J: TRBJ2-7; V: TRBV28; D: -; size: -; CDR3: CASSLRMVGGHEQYF; DNA: TGTGCCAGCAGTTTACGTATGGTGGGGGGGCACGAGCAGTACTTC
J: TRBJ2-7; V: TRBV11-2; D: TRBD2; size: -; CDR3: CASSLPSSGVSSYEQYF; DNA: TGTGCCAGCAGCTTGCCCTCTAGCGGGGTTAGCTCCTACGAGCAGTACTTC
J: TRBJ2-1; V: TRBV28; D: -; size: few; CDR3: CASRTGTGSYNEQFF; DNA: TGTGCCAGCAGGACCGGGACCGGGTCATACAATGAGCAGTTCTTC
J: TRBJ2-1; V: TRBV7-7; D: TRBD2; size: -; CDR3: CASSLSSGRVYEQFF; DNA: TGTGCTAGCAGCTTAAGCAGCGGGAGGGTCTATGAGCAGTTCTTC
J: TRBJ2-7; V: TRBV11-2; D: TRBD2; size: -; CDR3: CASSVLAGGNSYEQYF; DNA: TGTGCCAGCAGCGTACTAGCGGGAGGCAACTCCTACGAGCAGTACTTC
J: TRBJ2-1; V: TRBV15; D: TRBD2; size: -; CDR3: CATSNSGSSYNEQFF; DNA: TGTGCCACCAGCAATAGCGGGTCCTCCTACAATGAGCAGTTCTTC
J: TRBJ2-7; V: TRBV28; D: TRBD2; size: -; CDR3: CASSPPAAGEYEQYF; DNA: TGTGCCAGCAGTCCCCCCGCAGCGGGAGAATACGAGCAGTACTTC
J: TRBJ1-2; V: TRBV30; D: -; size: -; CDR3: CAWSRGGDYGYTF; DNA: TGTGCCTGGAGTAGGGGGGGCGACTATGGCTACACCTTC
J: TRBJ2-5; V: TRBV7-2; D: TRBD2; size: -; CDR3: CASSTLAGAGETQYF; DNA: TGTGCCAGCAGCACCTTAGCGGGGGCGGGGGAGACCCAGTACTTC
J: TRBJ1-5; V: TRBV4-3; D: -; size: -; CDR3: CASSQEEAGQPQHF; DNA: TGCGCCAGCAGCCAAGAGGAAGCCGGTCAGCCCCAGCATTTT
J: TRBJ2-1; V: TRBV18; D: TRBD2; size: once; CDR3: CASSPWTSADNEQFF; DNA: TGTGCCAGCTCACCTTGGACTAGCGCTGACAATGAGCAGTTCTTC
J: TRBJ1-3; V: TRBV5-1; D: -; size: -; CDR3: CASSLSPTDSSGNTIYF; DNA: TGCGCCAGCAGCTTGTCCCCGACAGACTCTTCTGGAAACACCATATATTTT
J: TRBJ1-4; V: TRBV5-1; D: -; size: once; CDR3: CASSLGVTDSRNEKLFF; DNA: TGCGCCAGCAGCTTGGGGGTAACGGACAGCCGAAATGAAAAACTGTTTTTT
J: TRBJ1-3; V: TRBV28; D: -; size: -; CDR3: CASAGADTIYF; DNA: TGTGCCAGCGCAGGGGCGGACACCATATATTTT
J: TRBJ2-6; V: TRBV4-3; D: TRBD1; size: -; CDR3: CASRDRASGANVLTF; DNA: TGCGCCAGCAGGGACAGGGCCTCTGGGGCCAACGTCCTGACTTTC
J: TRBJ1-6; V: TRBV2; D: -; size: -; CDR3: CASSPLSSYNSPLHF; DNA: TGTGCCAGCAGCCCCCTCAGCTCCTATAATTCACCCCTCCACTTT
J: TRBJ2-2; V: TRBV5-1; D: TRBD2; size: once; CDR3: CASSPTGTSGSGGTGELFF; DNA: TGCGCCAGCAGCCCCACCGGGACTAGCGGGAGTGGCGGCACCGGGGAGCTGTTTTTT
J: TRBJ1-5; V: TRBV28; D: TRBD1; size: -; CDR3: CASRIQGAGGNQPQHF; DNA: TGTGCCAGCAGAATTCAGGGGGCGGGGGGCAATCAGCCCCAGCATTTT
J: TRBJ2-7; V: TRBV7-2; D: TRBD1; size: -; CDR3: CASSYRDRYWEQYF; DNA: TGTGCCAGCAGCTACCGGGACAGGTATTGGGAGCAGTACTTC
J: TRBJ1-2; V: TRBV7-9; D: -; size: -; CDR3: CASSFSGGARYGYTF; DNA: TGTGCCAGCAGCTTCAGCGGGGGGGCTCGATATGGCTACACCTTC
J: TRBJ2-3; V: TRBV4-3; D: TRBD2; size: -; CDR3: CASSQGGTSGTDTQYF; DNA: TGCGCCAGCAGCCAAGGGGGGACTAGCGGCACAGATACGCAGTATTTT
J: TRBJ1-5; V: TRBV19; D: -; size: -; CDR3: CASSIGQFNQPQHF; DNA: TGTGCCAGTAGTATAGGACAGTTCAATCAGCCCCAGCATTTT
J: TRBJ2-1; V: TRBV4-2; D: TRBD2; size: -; CDR3: CASSQVLLARGRYNEQFF; DNA: TGTGCCAGCAGCCAAGTCCTATTGGCCCGCGGGAGGTACAATGAGCAGTTCTTC
J: TRBJ1-2; V: TRBV6-5; D: -; size: -; CDR3: CASSYVGAGVDYGYTF; DNA: TGTGCCAGCAGTTACGTGGGGGCCGGGGTGGACTATGGCTACACCTTC
J: TRBJ2-1; V: TRBV14; D: -; size: -; CDR3: CASSQDPYYNEQFF; DNA: TGTGCCAGCAGCCAAGACCCTTACTACAATGAGCAGTTCTTC
J: TRBJ2-1; V: TRBV6-4; D: TRBD1; size: once; CDR3: CASSDWTGGYYEQFF; DNA: TGTGCCAGCAGTGACTGGACAGGGGGCTACTATGAGCAGTTCTTC
J: TRBJ1-2; V: TRBV5-6; D: -; size: -; CDR3: CASSSRNRVGGYTF; DNA: TGTGCCAGCAGCTCGCGAAACAGGGTGGGTGGCTACACCTTC
J: TRBJ1-1; V: TRBV3-1/TRBV3-2; D: -; size: -; CDR3: CASSQVGFGTEAFF; DNA: TGTGCCAGCAGCCAAGTCGGGTTTGGCACTGAAGCTTTCTTT
J: TRBJ1-5; V: TRBV5-1; D: -; size: -; CDR3: CASSLGGGGQPQHF; DNA: TGCGCCAGCAGCTTGGGCGGGGGAGGACAGCCCCAGCATTTT
J: TRBJ2-1; V: TRBV30; D: TRBD2; size: -; CDR3: CAWIPGLAGKNEQFF; DNA: TGTGCCTGGATCCCGGGACTAGCGGGAAAAAATGAGCAGTTCTTC
J: TRBJ2-3; V: TRBV27; D: -; size: once; CDR3: CARSLNLASGGQSTDTQYF; DNA: TGTGCCAGAAGTCTGAATTTAGCCAGCGGGGGACAGAGCACAGATACGCAGTATTTT
J: TRBJ1-5; V: TRBV28; D: -; size: -; CDR3: CASSLPGLIQPQHF; DNA: TGTGCCAGCAGTTTACCCGGGCTGATTCAGCCCCAGCATTTT
J: TRBJ2-6; V: TRBV4-2; D: -; size: -; CDR3: CASSQGESYSGANVLTF; DNA: TGTGCCAGCAGCCAGGGGGAGTCCTACTCTGGGGCCAACGTCCTGACTTTC
J: TRBJ1-5; V: TRBV29-1; D: TRBD1; size: -; CDR3: CSVKPGTGPNQPQHF; DNA: TGCAGCGTTAAACCCGGGACAGGACCCAATCAGCCCCAGCATTTT
J: TRBJ2-2; V: TRBV27; D: -; size: -; CDR3: CASKLSPGPSAVGELFF; DNA: TGTGCCAGCAAACTTTCACCGGGACCCAGCGCGGTCGGGGAGCTGTTTTTT
J: TRBJ1-2; V: TRBV11-2; D: -; size: -; CDR3: CASSPAGSHGYTF; DNA: TGTGCCAGCAGCCCGGCGGGTAGCCATGGCTACACCTTC
J: TRBJ1-5; V: TRBV28; D: TRBD1; size: once; CDR3: CASSLGTGKRSNQPQHF; DNA: TGTGCCAGCAGTTTAGGGACAGGGAAGCGTAGCAATCAGCCCCAGCATTTT
J: TRBJ1-1; V: TRBV7-9; D: -; size: -; CDR3: CASSLAEAFF; DNA: TGTGCCAGCAGCTTGGCTGAAGCTTTCTTT
J: TRBJ1-5; V: TRBV7-2; D: -; size: -; CDR3: CASSSNLGSDQPQHF; DNA: TGTGCCAGCAGCTCAAACCTAGGGAGCGATCAGCCCCAGCATTTT
J: TRBJ1-3; V: TRBV10-3; D: -; size: -; CDR3: CAISDPGLGSGNTIYF; DNA: TGTGCCATCAGTGATCCCGGGCTCGGATCTGGAAACACCATATATTTT
J: TRBJ2-7; V: TRBV30; D: -; size: -; CDR3: CAWSAGFGPYEQYF; DNA: TGTGCCTGGAGTGCCGGGTTTGGGCCCTACGAGCAGTACTTC
J: TRBJ1-1; V: TRBV28; D: TRBD1; size: -; CDR3: CASSLGQGIRKAFF; DNA: TGTGCCAGCAGTTTGGGACAGGGGATTCGAAAAGCTTTCTTT
J: TRBJ2-3; V: TRBV5-1; D: -; size: -; CDR3: CASSLDRAATDTQYF; DNA: TGCGCCAGCAGCTTGGACAGGGCTGCCACAGATACGCAGTATTTT
J: TRBJ1-5; V: TRBV10-3; D: -; size: -; CDR3: CAISDLDGGAQHF; DNA: TGTGCCATCAGTGATTTGGATGGGGGAGCCCAGCATTTT
J: TRBJ2-7; V: TRBV11-2; D: -; size: -; CDR3: CASSQGRSSGYEQYF; DNA: TGTGCCAGCAGCCAGGGGCGGTCCTCGGGCTACGAGCAGTACTTC